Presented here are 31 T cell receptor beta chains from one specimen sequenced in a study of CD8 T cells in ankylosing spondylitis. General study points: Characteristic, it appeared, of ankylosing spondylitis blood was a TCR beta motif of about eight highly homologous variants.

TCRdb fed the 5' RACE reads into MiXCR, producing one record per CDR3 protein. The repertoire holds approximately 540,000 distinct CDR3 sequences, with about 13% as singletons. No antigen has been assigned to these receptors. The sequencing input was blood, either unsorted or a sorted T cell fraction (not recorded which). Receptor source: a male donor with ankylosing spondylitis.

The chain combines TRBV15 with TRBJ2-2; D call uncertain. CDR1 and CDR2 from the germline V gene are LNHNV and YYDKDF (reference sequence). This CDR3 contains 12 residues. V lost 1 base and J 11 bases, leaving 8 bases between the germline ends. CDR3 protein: CATSRVAKELFF. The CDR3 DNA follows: TGTGCCACCAGCAGAGTCGCGAAAGAGCTGTTTTTT.

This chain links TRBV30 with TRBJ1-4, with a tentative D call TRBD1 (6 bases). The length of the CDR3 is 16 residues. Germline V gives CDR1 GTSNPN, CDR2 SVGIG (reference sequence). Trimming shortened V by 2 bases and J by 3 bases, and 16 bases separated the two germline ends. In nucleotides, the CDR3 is TGTGCCTGGAGTTACCGGGGGGCAGGGGCTAATGAAAAACTGTTTTTT. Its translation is CAWSYRGAGANEKLFF.

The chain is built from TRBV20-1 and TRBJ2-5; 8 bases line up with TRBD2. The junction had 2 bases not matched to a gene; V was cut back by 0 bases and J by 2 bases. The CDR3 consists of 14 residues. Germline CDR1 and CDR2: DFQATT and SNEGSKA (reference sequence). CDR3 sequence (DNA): TGCAGTGCTAGAGAACTAGCGGTACAAGAGACCCAGTACTTC. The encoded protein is CSARELAVQETQYF.

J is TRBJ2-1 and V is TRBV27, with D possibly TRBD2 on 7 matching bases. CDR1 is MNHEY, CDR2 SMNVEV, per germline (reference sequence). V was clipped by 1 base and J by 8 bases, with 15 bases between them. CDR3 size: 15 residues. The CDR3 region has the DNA TGTGCCAGCAGTTTATTGGGGGGGCGCGGAGATGAGCAGTTCTTC. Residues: CASSLLGGRGDEQFF.

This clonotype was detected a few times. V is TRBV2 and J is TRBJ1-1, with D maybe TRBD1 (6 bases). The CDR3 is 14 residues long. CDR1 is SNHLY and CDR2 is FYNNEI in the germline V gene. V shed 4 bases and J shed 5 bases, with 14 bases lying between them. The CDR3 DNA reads TGTGCCAGCAGTGTTCTGGGGGCAGGTACTGAAGCTTTCTTT. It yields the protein CASSVLGAGTEAFF.

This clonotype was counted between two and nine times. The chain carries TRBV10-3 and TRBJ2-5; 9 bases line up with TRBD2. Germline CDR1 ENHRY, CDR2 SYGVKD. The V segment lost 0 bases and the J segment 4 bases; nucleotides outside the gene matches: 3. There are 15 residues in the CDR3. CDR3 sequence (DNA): TGTGCCATCAGTGAGTCTAGCGGGAGAATAGAGACCCAGTACTTC. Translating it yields CAISESSGRIETQYF.

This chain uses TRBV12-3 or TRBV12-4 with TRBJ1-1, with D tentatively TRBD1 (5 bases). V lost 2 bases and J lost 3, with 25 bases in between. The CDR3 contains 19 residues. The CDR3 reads CASSLLFVSPGGSDTEAFF. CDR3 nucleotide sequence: TGTGCCAGCAGTTTATTGTTTGTGTCCCCGGGGGGGTCGGACACTGAAGCTTTCTTT.

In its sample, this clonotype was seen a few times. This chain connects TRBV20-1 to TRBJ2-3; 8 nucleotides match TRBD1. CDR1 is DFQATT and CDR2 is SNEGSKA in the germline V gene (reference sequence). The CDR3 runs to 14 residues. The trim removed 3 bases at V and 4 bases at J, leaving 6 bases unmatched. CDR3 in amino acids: CSARPRGHADTQYF. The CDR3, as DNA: TGCAGTGCTAGGCCCAGGGGGCATGCAGATACGCAGTATTTT.

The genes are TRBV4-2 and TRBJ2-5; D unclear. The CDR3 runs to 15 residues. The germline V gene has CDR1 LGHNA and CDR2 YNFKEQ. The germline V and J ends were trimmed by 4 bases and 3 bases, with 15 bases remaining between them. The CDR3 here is CASSLLVGEEETQYF. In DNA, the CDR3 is TGTGCCAGCAGCCTCCTGGTCGGCGAGGAAGAGACCCAGTACTTC.

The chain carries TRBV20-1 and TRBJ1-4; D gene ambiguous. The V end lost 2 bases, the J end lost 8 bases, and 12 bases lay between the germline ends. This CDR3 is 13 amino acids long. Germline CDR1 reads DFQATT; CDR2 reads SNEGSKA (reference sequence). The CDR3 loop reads CSARSGPLEKLFF. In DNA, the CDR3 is TGCAGTGCTAGATCGGGTCCCTTGGAAAAACTGTTTTTT.

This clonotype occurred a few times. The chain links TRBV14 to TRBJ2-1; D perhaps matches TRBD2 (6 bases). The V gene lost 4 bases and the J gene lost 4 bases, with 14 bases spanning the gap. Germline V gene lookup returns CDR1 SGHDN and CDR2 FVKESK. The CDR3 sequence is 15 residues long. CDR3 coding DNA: TGTGCCAGCAGCCCCATAGGGGAGGTATACAATGAGCAGTTCTTC. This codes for CASSPIGEVYNEQFF.

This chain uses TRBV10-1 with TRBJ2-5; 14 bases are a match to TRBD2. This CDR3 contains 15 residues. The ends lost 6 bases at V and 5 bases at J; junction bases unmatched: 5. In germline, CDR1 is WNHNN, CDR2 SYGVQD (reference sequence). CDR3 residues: CASRDGTSGSETQYF. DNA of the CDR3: TGCGCCAGCAGGGACGGGACTAGCGGGAGCGAGACCCAGTACTTC.

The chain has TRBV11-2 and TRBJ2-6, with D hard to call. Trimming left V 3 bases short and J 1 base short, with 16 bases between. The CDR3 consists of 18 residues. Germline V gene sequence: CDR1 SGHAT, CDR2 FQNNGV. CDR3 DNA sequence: TGTGCCAGCAGCTTGAGGACGGTATTGGGGTCTGGGGCCAACGTCCTGACTTTC. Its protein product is CASSLRTVLGSGANVLTF. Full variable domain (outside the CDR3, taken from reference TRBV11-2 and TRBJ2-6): EAGVAQSPRYKIIEKRQSVAFWCNPISGHATLYWYQQILGQGPKLLIQFQNNGVVDDSQLPKDRFSAERLKGVDSTLKIQPAKLEDSAVYLCASSLRTVLGSGANVLTFGAGSRLTVL.

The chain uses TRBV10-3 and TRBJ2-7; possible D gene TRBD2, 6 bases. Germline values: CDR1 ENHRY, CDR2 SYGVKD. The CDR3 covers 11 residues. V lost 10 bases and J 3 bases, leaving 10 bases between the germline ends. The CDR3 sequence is CATQAGYEQYV. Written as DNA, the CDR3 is TGTGCCACCCAAGCGGGCTACGAGCAGTACGTC.

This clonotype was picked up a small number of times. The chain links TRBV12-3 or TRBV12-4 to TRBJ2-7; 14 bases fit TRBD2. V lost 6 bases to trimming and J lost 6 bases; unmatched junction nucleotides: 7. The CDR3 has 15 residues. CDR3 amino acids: CASSPGLAGVGEQYF. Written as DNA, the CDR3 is TGTGCCAGCAGCCCGGGACTAGCGGGAGTCGGCGAGCAGTACTTC.

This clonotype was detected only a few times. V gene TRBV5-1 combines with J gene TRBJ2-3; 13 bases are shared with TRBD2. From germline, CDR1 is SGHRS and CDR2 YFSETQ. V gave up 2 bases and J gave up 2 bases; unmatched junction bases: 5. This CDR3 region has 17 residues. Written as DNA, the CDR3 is TGCGCCAGCAGCTTCCCGGGACTAGCGGGGATCACAGATACGCAGTATTTT. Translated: CASSFPGLAGITDTQYF. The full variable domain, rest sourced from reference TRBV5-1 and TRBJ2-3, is KAGVTQTPRYLIKTRGQQVTLSCSPISGHRSVSWYQQTPGQGLQFLFEYFSETQRNKGNFPGRFSGRQFSNSRSEMNVSTLELGDSALYLCASSFPGLAGITDTQYFGPGTRLTVL.

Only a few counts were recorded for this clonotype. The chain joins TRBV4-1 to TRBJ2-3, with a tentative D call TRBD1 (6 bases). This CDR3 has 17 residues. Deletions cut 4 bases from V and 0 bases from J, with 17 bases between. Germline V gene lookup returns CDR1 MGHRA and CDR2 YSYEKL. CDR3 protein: CASSLLPGQISTDTQYF. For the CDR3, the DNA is TGCGCCAGCAGCCTCCTGCCCGGACAGATTAGCACAGATACGCAGTATTTT.

The CDR3 loop is CASSVAPIGGNTIYF. The CDR3 bases are TGTGCCAGCAGCGTAGCACCGATAGGGGGAAACACCATATATTTT. The J gene is TRBJ1-3, the V gene TRBV9; no clear D gene. Germline V CDR1 and CDR2: SGDLS, YYNGEE. V gave up 0 bases and J gave up 4 bases, with 11 bases separating them. There are 15 residues in the CDR3.

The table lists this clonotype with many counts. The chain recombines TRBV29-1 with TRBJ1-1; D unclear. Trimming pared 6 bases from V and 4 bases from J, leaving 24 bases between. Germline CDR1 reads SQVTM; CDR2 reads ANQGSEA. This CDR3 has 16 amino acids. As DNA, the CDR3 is TGCAGCGTCACCGAGGGAGATCCGAAGGTTGGCACTGAAGCTTTCTTT. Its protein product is CSVTEGDPKVGTEAFF.

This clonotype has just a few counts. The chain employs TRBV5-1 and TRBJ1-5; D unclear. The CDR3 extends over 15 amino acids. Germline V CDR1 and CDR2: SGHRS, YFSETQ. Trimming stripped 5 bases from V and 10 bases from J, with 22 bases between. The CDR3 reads CASSYGEADGRPQHF. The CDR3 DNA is TGCGCCAGCAGTTATGGAGAAGCTGATGGACGACCCCAGCATTTT.

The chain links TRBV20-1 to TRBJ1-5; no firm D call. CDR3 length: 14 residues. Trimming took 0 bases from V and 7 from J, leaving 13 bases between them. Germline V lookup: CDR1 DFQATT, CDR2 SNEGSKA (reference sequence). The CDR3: CSARDREGSQPQHF. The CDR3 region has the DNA TGCAGTGCTAGAGATCGGGAGGGTAGCCAGCCCCAGCATTTT.

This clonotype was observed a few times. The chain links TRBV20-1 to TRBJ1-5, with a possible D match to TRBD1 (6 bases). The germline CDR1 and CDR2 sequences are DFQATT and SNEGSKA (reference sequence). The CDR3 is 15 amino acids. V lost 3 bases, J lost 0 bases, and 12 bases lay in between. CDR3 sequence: CSASPHRDSNQPQHF. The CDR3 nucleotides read TGCAGTGCTAGCCCCCACAGGGATAGCAATCAGCCCCAGCATTTT.

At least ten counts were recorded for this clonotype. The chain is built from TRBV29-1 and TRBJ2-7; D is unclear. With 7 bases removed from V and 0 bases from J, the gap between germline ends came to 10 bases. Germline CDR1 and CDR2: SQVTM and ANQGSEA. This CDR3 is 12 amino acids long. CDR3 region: CSAVTDSYEQYF. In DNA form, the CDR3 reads TGCAGCGCTGTGACGGACTCCTACGAGCAGTACTTC.

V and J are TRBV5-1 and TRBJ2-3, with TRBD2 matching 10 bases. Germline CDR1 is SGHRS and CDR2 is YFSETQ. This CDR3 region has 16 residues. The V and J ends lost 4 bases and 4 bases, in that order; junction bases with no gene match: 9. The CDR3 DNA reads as TGCGCCAGCAGCCCCTCTAGCGGGAGCAGGGCAGATACGCAGTATTTT. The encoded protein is CASSPSSGSRADTQYF.

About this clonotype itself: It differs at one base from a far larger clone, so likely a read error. The CDR3 bases are TGTGCCAGCAGTTTAGCAGGGAACACTGAAGTTTTCTTT. Translation gives CASSLAGNTEVFF. The chain uses TRBV12-3 or TRBV12-4 and TRBJ1-1, with D uncertain. The CDR3 is 13 amino acids.

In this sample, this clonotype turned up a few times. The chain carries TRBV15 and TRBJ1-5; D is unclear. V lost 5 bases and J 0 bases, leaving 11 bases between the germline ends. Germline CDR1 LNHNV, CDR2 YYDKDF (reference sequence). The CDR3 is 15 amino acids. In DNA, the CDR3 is TGTGCCACCAGCGGCGGACGGAATAGCAATCAGCCCCAGCATTTT. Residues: CATSGGRNSNQPQHF.

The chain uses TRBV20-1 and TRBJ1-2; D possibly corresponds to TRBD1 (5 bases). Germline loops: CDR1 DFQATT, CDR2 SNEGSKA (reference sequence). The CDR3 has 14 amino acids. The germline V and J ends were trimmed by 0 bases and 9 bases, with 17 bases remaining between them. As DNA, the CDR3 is TGCAGTGCTAGAGATCGGGGCAGCGTAAGCAGCTACACCTTC. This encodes CSARDRGSVSSYTF.

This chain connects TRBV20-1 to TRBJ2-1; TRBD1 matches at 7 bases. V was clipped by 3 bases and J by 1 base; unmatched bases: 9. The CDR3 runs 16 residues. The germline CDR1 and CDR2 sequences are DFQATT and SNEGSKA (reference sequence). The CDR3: CSARLRDSASYNEQFF. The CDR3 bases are TGCAGTGCTAGGCTGAGGGACAGCGCATCCTACAATGAGCAGTTCTTC.

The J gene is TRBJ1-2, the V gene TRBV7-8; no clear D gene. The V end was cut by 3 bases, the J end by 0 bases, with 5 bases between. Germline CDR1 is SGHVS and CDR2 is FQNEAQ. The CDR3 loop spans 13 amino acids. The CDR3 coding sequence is TGTGCCAGCAGCTTCAGAACTAACTATGGCTACACCTTC. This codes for CASSFRTNYGYTF.

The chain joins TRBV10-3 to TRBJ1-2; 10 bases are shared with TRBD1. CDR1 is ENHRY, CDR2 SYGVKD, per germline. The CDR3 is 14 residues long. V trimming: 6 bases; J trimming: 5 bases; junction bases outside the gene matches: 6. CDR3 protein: CAISRTGGLYGYTF. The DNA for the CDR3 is TGTGCCATCAGCCGGACAGGGGGTTTGTATGGCTACACCTTC.

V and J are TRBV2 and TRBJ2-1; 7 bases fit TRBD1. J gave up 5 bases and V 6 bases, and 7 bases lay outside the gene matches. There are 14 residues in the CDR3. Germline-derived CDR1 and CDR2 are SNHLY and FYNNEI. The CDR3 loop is CASRADRDHNEQFF. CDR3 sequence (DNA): TGTGCCAGCAGAGCCGACAGGGATCACAATGAGCAGTTCTTC.